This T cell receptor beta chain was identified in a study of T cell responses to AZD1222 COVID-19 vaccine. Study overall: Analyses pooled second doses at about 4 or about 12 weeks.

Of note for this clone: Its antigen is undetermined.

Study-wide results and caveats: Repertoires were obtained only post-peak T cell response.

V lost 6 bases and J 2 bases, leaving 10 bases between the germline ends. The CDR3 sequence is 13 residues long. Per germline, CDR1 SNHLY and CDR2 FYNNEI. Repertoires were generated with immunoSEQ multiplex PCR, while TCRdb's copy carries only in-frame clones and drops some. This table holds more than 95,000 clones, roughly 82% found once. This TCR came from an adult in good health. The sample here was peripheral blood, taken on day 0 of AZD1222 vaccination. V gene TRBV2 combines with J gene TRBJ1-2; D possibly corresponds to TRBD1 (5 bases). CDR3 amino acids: CASSADRNYGYTF. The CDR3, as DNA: TGTGCCAGCAGCGCAGACAGAAACTATGGCTACACCTTC.